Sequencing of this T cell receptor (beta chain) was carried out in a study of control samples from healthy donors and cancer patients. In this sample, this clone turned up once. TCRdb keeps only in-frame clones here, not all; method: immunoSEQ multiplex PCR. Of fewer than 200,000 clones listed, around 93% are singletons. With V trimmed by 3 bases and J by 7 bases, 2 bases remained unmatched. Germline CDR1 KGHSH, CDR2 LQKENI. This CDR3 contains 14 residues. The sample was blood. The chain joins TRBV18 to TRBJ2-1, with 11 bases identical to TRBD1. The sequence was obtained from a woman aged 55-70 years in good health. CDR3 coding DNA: TGTGCCAGCTCACCCGGACAGGGGGCTAATGAGCAGTTCTTC. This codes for CASSPGQGANEQFF.